This T cell receptor beta chain comes out of a study of T cell changes during pregnancy in multiple sclerosis. Produced via immunoSEQ multiplex PCR; TCRdb's table is partial and in-frame only. The table includes approximately 68,000 clones, 90% to 95% detected once. CDR3 length: 14 amino acids. Germline values: CDR1 SGHRS, CDR2 YFSETQ. V was shortened by 0 bases and J by 3 bases, with 7 bases between the two germline ends. Material: peripheral blood, obtained in the third trimester of pregnancy. The chain uses TRBV5-1 and TRBJ2-1; D gene ambiguous. This receptor was obtained from a female donor in good health, enrolled as a control in a pregnancy study. For the CDR3, the DNA is TGCGCCAGCAGCTTGGTGTACAGCTACAATGAGCAGTTCTTC. This codes for CASSLVYSYNEQFF.